Many counts were recorded for the clone carrying this T cell receptor (beta chain). This sample is drawn from a study of T cells in Graves' hyperthyroidism and ophthalmopathy. About the research overall: It was at initial diagnosis, before any treatment, that peripheral blood was collected.

Uncontrolled infection, other autoimmune disease, pregnancy or lactation led to exclusion. Diagnoses rested on clinical symptoms, serum thyroxine and TRAb, thyroid ultrasound and orbital computed tomography. The germline gives CDR1 MDHEN, CDR2 SYDVKM. The CDR3 has 18 amino acids. Deletions cut 5 bases from V and 8 bases from J, with 27 bases between. RNA transcripts gave rise to amplified TCR beta CDR3 regions. The HTBI primer set was used in a first-round RT-PCR of the TCR CDR3. TCRdb re-called the multiplex PCR reads through MiXCR, storing one row per CDR3 protein. The sample lists some 770,000 distinct CDR3 sequences, roughly 15% occurring once.

This clonotype originated in a man aged 18 to 29 with Graves' hyperthyroidism. This chain uses TRBV28 with TRBJ1-4; no definite D call. The sequencing sample was made of blood. The CDR3 sequence: CASSPLRLREGWREKLFF. The CDR3 DNA is TGTGCCAGCAGTCCCCTAAGGCTTCGTGAAGGCTGGAGGGAAAAACTGTTTTTT.